Each of the 20 T cell receptor beta chains below was sequenced from the same sample in a study of T cells in Graves' hyperthyroidism and ophthalmopathy. RNA transcripts gave rise to amplified TCR beta CDR3 regions. HTBI primers drove first-round RT-PCR of the TCR CDR3. TCRdb ran MiXCR on the multiplex PCR reads and lists one entry per CDR3 protein. The sample consists of about 500,000 distinct CDR3 sequences, about 16% of them appearing once. Sequencing was done on a sample of blood. The receptors were sampled from a young woman with Graves' ophthalmopathy.

The chain combines TRBV27 with TRBJ1-1, with D unclear. V dropped 7 bases and J dropped 1 base, with 13 bases sitting between them. The CDR3 length is 14 residues. Germline V gene data show CDR1 as MNHEY and CDR2 as SMNVEV (reference sequence). The CDR3 DNA follows: TGTGCCAGCACCCCGGACGGGTGGAACACTGAAGCTTTCTTT. It encodes CASTPDGWNTEAFF.

This clonotype occurred a few times. The chain uses TRBV4-3 and TRBJ1-6; possibly TRBD1 for D (5 bases). Looked up from germline, CDR1 is LGHNA and CDR2 is YSLEER. The CDR3 length is 16 residues. V was trimmed by 2 bases and J by 9 bases, leaving 17 bases between them. The CDR3 sequence is CASSQQVQESGSPLHF. CDR3 DNA: TGCGCCAGCAGCCAACAAGTACAGGAATCGGGTTCACCCCTCCACTTT.

This clonotype turned up a few times. This sequence joins TRBV5-1 and TRBJ2-5; tentative D call: TRBD2 (6 bases). V shed 4 bases and J shed 3 bases, with 10 bases lying between them. Germline-derived CDR1 and CDR2 are SGHRS and YFSETQ. The CDR3 loop spans 13 amino acids. The CDR3 nucleotides read TGCGCCAGCAGCCCCTGGGGGGAAGAGACCCAGTACTTC. It is translated as CASSPWGEETQYF.

This clonotype has a count of ten or more. The rearrangement links TRBV11-2 to TRBJ1-3; possible D gene TRBD1, 5 bases. The CDR3 loop spans 15 amino acids. CDR1 is SGHAT, CDR2 FQNNGV, per germline. V lost 5 bases and J 0 bases, leaving 11 bases between the germline ends. The CDR3 loop is CASSLDRSSGNTIYF. The CDR3 DNA sequence: TGTGCCAGCAGCCTTGACAGAAGCTCTGGAAACACCATATATTTT.

The chain uses TRBV20-1 and TRBJ2-7; 10 nucleotides match TRBD2. This CDR3 has 17 amino acids. Germline V lookup: CDR1 DFQATT, CDR2 SNEGSKA (reference sequence). V lost 5 bases and J lost 0; bases outside the gene matches: 13. The CDR3 here is CSARENLAGGNSYEQYF. For the CDR3, the DNA is TGCAGTGCTCGGGAAAACTTAGCGGGAGGCAACTCCTACGAGCAGTACTTC.

This clonotype came up a few times. V usage is TRBV5-6 and J usage is TRBJ2-7; D could derive from TRBD1 or TRBD2 (5 bases each). This CDR3 region has 14 residues. Germline lookup yields CDR1 SGHDT and CDR2 YYEEEE. The ends were cut back, 2 bases at V and 2 bases at J, with 11 bases in the middle. CDR3 loop: CASSFGTLTYEQYF. The DNA for the CDR3 is TGTGCCAGCAGCTTCGGGACCCTAACCTACGAGCAGTACTTC.

The table lists this clonotype with many counts. This CDR3 reads CSASQGGSGGSFYRELFF. CDR3 nucleotides: TGCAGTGCTAGCCAAGGGGGATCTGGCGGGAGCTTCTATAGGGAGCTGTTTTTT. The chain recombines TRBV20-1 with TRBJ2-2, with D perhaps matching TRBD2 (7 bases). This CDR3 region has 18 residues. Germline loops: CDR1 DFQATT, CDR2 SNEGSKA (reference sequence). Trimming cost V 3 bases and J 9 bases, with 29 bases left between them.

At least ten counts were recorded for this clonotype. The rearrangement joins TRBV7-3 to TRBJ2-1; D uncertain. Germline CDR1 and CDR2: SGHTA and FQGTGA. With 5 bases removed from V and 0 bases from J, the gap between germline ends came to 11 bases. The CDR3 runs 15 residues. CDR3 loop: CASSLDESSYNEQFF. The CDR3 bases are TGTGCCAGCAGCCTCGACGAGAGCTCCTACAATGAGCAGTTCTTC.

The sample holds a few counts of this clonotype. V usage is TRBV7-6 and J usage is TRBJ1-1; possible D gene TRBD1, 6 bases. V lost 5 bases and J 4 bases, leaving 23 bases between the germline ends. The CDR3 covers 17 residues. Germline values: CDR1 SGHVS, CDR2 FNYEAQ. The CDR3 region has the DNA TGTGCCAGCAGCACACTAACGAAGGGGGGAAGAGTCACTGAAGCTTTCTTT. Translation: CASSTLTKGGRVTEAFF.

This chain connects TRBV15 to TRBJ2-2, with 9 bases aligning to TRBD1. CDR3 length: 17 residues. CDR1 is LNHNV and CDR2 is YYDKDF in the germline V gene (reference sequence). Unmatched junction bases numbered 9, after V lost 5 bases and J lost 2 bases. CDR3 loop: CATSLRLGQGNTGELFF. The CDR3 nucleotides read TGTGCCACCAGCTTGCGATTGGGACAGGGAAACACCGGGGAGCTGTTTTTT.

The chain couples TRBV30 to TRBJ1-5; 7 positions match TRBD1. V was pared by 7 bases and J by 0 bases, with 9 bases of the junction left unmatched. Germline V gene lookup returns CDR1 GTSNPN and CDR2 SVGIG (reference sequence). This CDR3 is 15 amino acids long. In DNA form, the CDR3 reads TGTGCCTTAACAGGGGATCCCTATAGCAATCAGCCCCAGCATTTT. It codes for CALTGDPYSNQPQHF.

This clonotype was recorded a few times. The V gene is TRBV9, the J gene TRBJ2-5; TRBD2 aligns across 9 bases. V trimming: 0 bases; J trimming: 0 bases; junction bases outside the gene matches: 6. CDR3 length: 17 amino acids. Looked up from germline, CDR1 is SGDLS and CDR2 is YYNGEE. The CDR3 DNA is TGTGCCAGCAGCGTAGGTATCCTAGCGGGACACCAAGAGACCCAGTACTTC. Residues: CASSVGILAGHQETQYF.

The chain joins TRBV11-2 to TRBJ2-4, with TRBD1 identical over 9 bases. With V trimmed by 5 bases and J by 12 bases, 8 bases remained unmatched. The CDR3 has 13 amino acids. CDR1 is SGHAT and CDR2 is FQNNGV in the germline V gene. CDR3 sequence: CASSHGQGSPQYF. The CDR3 nucleotides read TGTGCCAGCAGCCACGGACAGGGGTCCCCTCAGTACTTC.

This clonotype was counted only a few times. The rearrangement links TRBV5-8 to TRBJ1-5; 9 bases map to TRBD1. CDR1 is SGHTS and CDR2 is YDEGEE in the germline V gene. The CDR3 contains 17 residues. V gave up 0 bases and J gave up 5 bases; unmatched junction bases: 9. The CDR3 protein is CASSLALGTGRYQPQHF. The CDR3 DNA sequence: TGTGCCAGCAGCTTGGCGTTAGGGACAGGGAGATATCAGCCCCAGCATTTT.

This clonotype was counted at least ten times. J is TRBJ1-1 and V is TRBV3-1; possible D gene TRBD1, 5 bases. There are 15 residues in the CDR3. Germline V gene sequence: CDR1 LGHDT, CDR2 YNNKEL (reference sequence). V was cut by 0 bases and J by 0 bases, with 8 bases left in between. This chain's CDR3 is CASSQEGEMNTEAFF. CDR3 bases: TGTGCCAGCAGCCAAGAAGGGGAAATGAACACTGAAGCTTTCTTT.

This clonotype was counted at least ten times. The genes are TRBV28 and TRBJ2-6; D call uncertain. This CDR3 spans 15 amino acids. CDR1 is MDHEN and CDR2 is SYDVKM in the germline V gene. V lost 3 bases to trimming and J lost 2 bases, with 8 bases between them. The CDR3, as DNA: TGTGCCAGCAGTTTGATTGGGGCTGGGGCCAACGTCCTGACTTTC. Its protein is CASSLIGAGANVLTF.

This clonotype was counted between two and nine times. The chain has TRBV7-2 and TRBJ2-7; 9 bases are shared with TRBD1. V was pared by 11 bases and J by 2 bases, with 7 bases of the junction left unmatched. The CDR3 covers 13 residues. The germline V gene has CDR1 SGHTA and CDR2 FQGNSA. In DNA, the CDR3 is TGTGCCGCGGGGAGGACAGGGGCCTACGAGCAGTACTTC. As protein: CAAGRTGAYEQYF.

This clonotype was recorded a few times. The chain carries TRBV12-3 or TRBV12-4 and TRBJ2-2; 8 bases agree with TRBD1. The CDR3 has 15 amino acids. Trimming removed 4 bases from V and 3 bases from J; junction bases left unmatched: 4. This CDR3 reads CASSSRGRDTGELFF. CDR3 bases: TGTGCCAGCAGTTCCAGGGGGCGGGACACCGGGGAGCTGTTTTTT.

The table lists this clonotype with a few counts. The chain has TRBV6-1 and TRBJ1-3, with unresolved D. With 6 bases removed from V and 0 bases from J, the gap between germline ends came to 12 bases. Germline V gene lookup returns CDR1 MNHNS and CDR2 SASEGT. The CDR3 has 15 residues. In DNA, the CDR3 is TGTGCCAGCAGCCCAAGTACATACTCTGGAAACACCATATATTTT. Translation: CASSPSTYSGNTIYF.

The chain has TRBV7-6 and TRBJ2-3; no clear D gene. Trimming took 2 bases from V and 2 from J, leaving 14 bases between them. CDR3 size: 16 residues. The germline gives CDR1 SGHVS, CDR2 FNYEAQ. DNA of the CDR3: TGTGCCAGCAGCTTATTAGTTCAGGCGCCCACAGATACGCAGTATTTT. It yields the protein CASSLLVQAPTDTQYF.